The rows below give T cell receptor beta chains drawn from one sample of a study of blood T cell repertoires in COVID-19. Sequencing was performed with immunoSEQ multiplex PCR; in TCRdb, only in-frame clones are kept and a portion is missing. The sample lists roughly 230,000 clones, 65% to 85% occurring once. Sample: peripheral blood. These receptors were collected from a human donor in a cohort sampled during active COVID-19. Each CDR3 is given with its conserved first and last residue. The order of the fields is J gene, V gene, D gene, clone size, CDR3 DNA, CDR3 protein. A D gene is named only where the DNA matches it firmly. Clone size is shown for a subset of rows, as once, few, many or a class of expanded clone.

j_gene: TRBJ2-5
v_gene: TRBV28
d_gene: TRBD2
abundance: NA
CDR3nt: TGTGCCAGCAGTTCTGCTAGCGGGGAGGGAGAGACCCAGTACTTC
CDR3aa: CASSSASGEGETQYF

j_gene: TRBJ2-5
v_gene: TRBV2
d_gene: NA
abundance: NA
CDR3nt: TGTGCCAGCAGTGCGAGACACTCGGACAGCAACCAAGAGACCCAGTACTTC
CDR3aa: CASSARHSDSNQETQYF

j_gene: TRBJ1-3
v_gene: TRBV18
d_gene: NA
abundance: NA
CDR3nt: TGTGCCAGCTCACCAACAGGACCCGGCTCTGGAAACACCATATATTTT
CDR3aa: CASSPTGPGSGNTIYF

j_gene: TRBJ1-4
v_gene: TRBV27
d_gene: TRBD1
abundance: once
CDR3nt: TGTGCCAGCAGGCTCAGGGGGGCGGGCGAAAAACTGTTTTTT
CDR3aa: CASRLRGAGEKLFF

j_gene: TRBJ2-7
v_gene: TRBV28
d_gene: NA
abundance: NA
CDR3nt: TGTGCCAGCAGTGGGACACCTTCCTACGAGCAGTACTTC
CDR3aa: CASSGTPSYEQYF

j_gene: TRBJ1-5
v_gene: TRBV2
d_gene: NA
abundance: NA
CDR3nt: TGTGCCAGCAGTCTGGGGAGTTTTAGCAATCAGCCCCAGCATTTT
CDR3aa: CASSLGSFSNQPQHF

j_gene: TRBJ1-1
v_gene: TRBV2
d_gene: TRBD1
abundance: once
CDR3nt: TGTGCCAGCAGTGATAGTTTACAGGGGTCGAGCACTGAAGCTTTCTTT
CDR3aa: CASSDSLQGSSTEAFF

j_gene: TRBJ1-6
v_gene: TRBV30
d_gene: NA
abundance: NA
CDR3nt: TGTGCCTGGAGTCGCTCCTATAATTCACCCCTCCACTTT
CDR3aa: CAWSRSYNSPLHF

j_gene: TRBJ1-5
v_gene: TRBV18
d_gene: NA
abundance: NA
CDR3nt: TGTGCCAGCTCACCCTACGGGGGGGCGCAAGGTCAGCCCCAGCATTTT
CDR3aa: CASSPYGGAQGQPQHF

j_gene: TRBJ1-2
v_gene: TRBV5-6
d_gene: NA
abundance: NA
CDR3nt: NA
CDR3aa: CASSSFGEGSYGYTF

j_gene: TRBJ2-5
v_gene: TRBV5-1
d_gene: TRBD2
abundance: NA
CDR3nt: TGCGCCAGCAGCTTGGAGGGTCTAGCGGGGGGCCTGGGAACAAAGACCCAGTACTTC
CDR3aa: CASSLEGLAGGLGTKTQYF

j_gene: TRBJ1-2
v_gene: TRBV21-1
d_gene: NA
abundance: many
CDR3nt: TGTGCCAGCAGCAAAGTTGGCCCGGGAGGGAACTATGGCTACACCTTC
CDR3aa: CASSKVGPGGNYGYTF

j_gene: TRBJ2-5
v_gene: TRBV10-3
d_gene: TRBD1
abundance: once
CDR3nt: TGTGCCATCAGTTATCAGGGACAGGGGGTTCAAGAGACCCAGTACTTC
CDR3aa: CAISYQGQGVQETQYF

j_gene: TRBJ2-1
v_gene: TRBV3-1/TRBV3-2
d_gene: TRBD2
abundance: NA
CDR3nt: TGTGCCAGCAGCCGGAGAAGGTGGGGGAGGGCCCAGGGCAATGAGCAGTTCTTC
CDR3aa: CASSRRRWGRAQGNEQFF

j_gene: TRBJ2-2
v_gene: TRBV7-2
d_gene: NA
abundance: NA
CDR3nt: TGTGCCAGCAGCTTCACAATGTCCGGGGAGCTGTTTTTT
CDR3aa: CASSFTMSGELFF

j_gene: TRBJ1-1
v_gene: TRBV4-2
d_gene: NA
abundance: NA
CDR3nt: TGTGCCAGCAGCCAAGATCTCCAGGGCGGAACTGAAGCTTTCTTT
CDR3aa: CASSQDLQGGTEAFF

j_gene: TRBJ1-2
v_gene: TRBV10-3
d_gene: TRBD1
abundance: NA
CDR3nt: TGTGCCATCAGTGAGTCAGTGGTAGGGGGCGCTGTTCAAGGCTACACCTTC
CDR3aa: CAISESVVGGAVQGYTF

j_gene: TRBJ2-7
v_gene: TRBV5-1
d_gene: TRBD1
abundance: NA
CDR3nt: TGCGCCAGCAGCTTGGCAATCCGACAGGGCATCGGCTACGAGCAGTACTTC
CDR3aa: CASSLAIRQGIGYEQYF

j_gene: TRBJ2-7
v_gene: TRBV6-5
d_gene: NA
abundance: NA
CDR3nt: TGTGCCAGCAGGGGAGGATCCTACGAGCAGTACTTC
CDR3aa: CASRGGSYEQYF

j_gene: TRBJ2-5
v_gene: TRBV5-1
d_gene: TRBD2
abundance: NA
CDR3nt: TGCGCCAGCAGCTTGGCGACTAGCGGGGGGGCCGGGCAAGAGACCCAGTACTTC
CDR3aa: CASSLATSGGAGQETQYF

j_gene: TRBJ2-3
v_gene: TRBV9
d_gene: NA
abundance: NA
CDR3nt: TGTGCCAGCAGCGCGGGGATAGGAGTGGGTCCAGATACGCAGTATTTT
CDR3aa: CASSAGIGVGPDTQYF

j_gene: TRBJ2-7
v_gene: TRBV6-1
d_gene: NA
abundance: NA
CDR3nt: TGTGCCAGCAGTGAAGGCCAGTCTGCCTCCTACGAGCAGTACTTC
CDR3aa: CASSEGQSASYEQYF

j_gene: TRBJ2-1
v_gene: TRBV18
d_gene: TRBD1
abundance: once
CDR3nt: TGTGCCAGCTCACCCCGATCCGGGACAGGGTCAAGTGAGCAGTTCTTC
CDR3aa: CASSPRSGTGSSEQFF

j_gene: TRBJ2-7
v_gene: TRBV2
d_gene: TRBD2
abundance: NA
CDR3nt: TGTGCCAGCAGTGGGGCCTCGGGGGGCGAGCAGTACTTC
CDR3aa: CASSGASGGEQYF

j_gene: TRBJ2-2
v_gene: TRBV11-3
d_gene: NA
abundance: NA
CDR3nt: TGTGCCAGCAGCTTACGCTCGATGAGGAGCACCGGGGAGCTGTTTTTT
CDR3aa: CASSLRSMRSTGELFF

j_gene: TRBJ2-1
v_gene: TRBV19
d_gene: TRBD2
abundance: NA
CDR3nt: TGTGCCAGTGGGGGGACTAGCGGGGCAGGGGAGCAGTTCTTC
CDR3aa: CASGGTSGAGEQFF

j_gene: TRBJ2-1
v_gene: TRBV19
d_gene: TRBD1
abundance: NA
CDR3nt: TGTGCCAGTAGTGGACAGGGAAGGGACAATGAGCAGTTCTTC
CDR3aa: CASSGQGRDNEQFF

j_gene: TRBJ2-3
v_gene: TRBV7-9
d_gene: NA
abundance: NA
CDR3nt: TGTGCCAGCAGCGTACAGGGTGGGGGCACAGATACGCAGTATTTT
CDR3aa: CASSVQGGGTDTQYF

j_gene: TRBJ1-1
v_gene: TRBV11-2
d_gene: NA
abundance: NA
CDR3nt: TGTGCCAGCAGCCCCTCTTCTACCTCTGAAGCTTTCTTT
CDR3aa: CASSPSSTSEAFF

j_gene: TRBJ1-1
v_gene: TRBV28
d_gene: NA
abundance: NA
CDR3nt: TGTGCCAGCAGTTTATTGAGGGATAACACTGAAGCTTTCTTT
CDR3aa: CASSLLRDNTEAFF

j_gene: TRBJ1-5
v_gene: TRBV28
d_gene: NA
abundance: once
CDR3nt: TGTGCCAGCAGACAACCTGGGATTCAGGGGAGACAGCCCCAGCATTTT
CDR3aa: CASRQPGIQGRQPQHF

j_gene: TRBJ1-2
v_gene: TRBV29-1
d_gene: NA
abundance: NA
CDR3nt: TGCAGCGTTGAAAGGGGCGGCTATGGCTACACCTTC
CDR3aa: CSVERGGYGYTF

j_gene: TRBJ1-2
v_gene: TRBV2
d_gene: NA
abundance: once
CDR3nt: TGTGCCAGCAGTGGGACAGCAATTAACTATGGCTACACCTTC
CDR3aa: CASSGTAINYGYTF

j_gene: TRBJ2-7
v_gene: TRBV21-1
d_gene: NA
abundance: few
CDR3nt: TGTGCCAGCAGCGTCCCCGGAGGGGAGCAGTACTTC
CDR3aa: CASSVPGGEQYF

j_gene: TRBJ1-2
v_gene: TRBV5-1
d_gene: TRBD1
abundance: few
CDR3nt: TGCGCCAGCAGCTTAACGACAGGGACGAACTATGGCTACACCTTC
CDR3aa: CASSLTTGTNYGYTF

j_gene: TRBJ2-7
v_gene: TRBV19
d_gene: TRBD1
abundance: few
CDR3nt: TGTGCCAGTGCACGGACAGGGGGAGGGTACGAGCAGTACTTC
CDR3aa: CASARTGGGYEQYF

j_gene: TRBJ1-5
v_gene: TRBV7-2
d_gene: NA
abundance: NA
CDR3nt: TGTGCCAGCAGCGTCAGGGGTAGTCAGCCCCAGCATTTT
CDR3aa: CASSVRGSQPQHF

j_gene: TRBJ2-7
v_gene: TRBV27
d_gene: NA
abundance: NA
CDR3nt: TGTGCCAGCAGTTTGGCTAGGTTCCCCTACGAGCAGTACTTC
CDR3aa: CASSLARFPYEQYF